This T cell receptor beta chain was captured in a study of PD-1 blockade in classical Hodgkin lymphoma. Whole-study findings and limits: TCR diversity at baseline was reported to be reduced in newly diagnosed patients relative to healthy donors. Complete responders showed a baseline diversity that resembled the diversity of newly diagnosed patients.

This sample's time point: cycle 4 day 1 (C4D1), after six to seven weeks of nivolumab. Every patient relapsed after autologous stem cell transplantation, and brentuximab vedotin exposure varied. Remarks on this clone: Its antigen is undetermined.

V lost 2 bases to trimming and J lost 3 bases, with 8 bases between them. From germline, CDR1 is SGHVS and CDR2 FNYEAQ. The CDR3 is 13 residues long. This table comes from immunoSEQ multiplex PCR, and its TCRdb copy is limited to in-frame clones, with some not included. This table holds more than 85,000 clones, more than 70% found once. This sequence originates from a human donor with classical Hodgkin lymphoma. The chain combines TRBV7-6 with TRBJ2-7, with D uncertain. The input for sequencing was peripheral blood mononuclear cells (PBMCs), taken before the fourth cycle of nivolumab. CDR3 DNA: TGTGCCAGCAGCTTAATCCTAGACTACGAGCAGTACTTC. Its protein product is CASSLILDYEQYF.